This T cell receptor beta chain was recorded in a study of cytomegalovirus exposure and HLA in healthy donors. Notes on the study in general: There was a cluster of highly shared sequence variants that was likely a sequencing artifact. Several of the most significant clusters appeared, in a later analysis, to be linked to common viral pathogens. Testing in vitro showed a few CMV-associated chains specific for CMV antigens.

From germline, CDR1 is LNHDA and CDR2 SQIVND (reference sequence). Germline trimming cut 6 bases from V and 3 bases from J; bases unmatched to any gene: 8. The CDR3 is 15 amino acids. This clone was picked up a small number of times. Antigen: not known. Primers: 60 Vbeta forward and 13 Jbeta reverse. The repertoire was sequenced with immunoSEQ multiplex PCR; TCRdb's copy has only in-frame clones and lacks some. The sample records fewer than 200,000 clones, 8.5% to 10% being singletons. This chain joins TRBV19 and TRBJ2-3; 8 bases align to TRBD1. The sequenced sample consisted of PBMCs. The sequence came from a woman aged 25 to 39 in good health and CMV-seropositive. CDR3 in DNA: TGTGCCAGTAGAGGCCAGGGGGCTGGTACAGATACGCAGTATTTT. This gives the protein CASRGQGAGTDTQYF.